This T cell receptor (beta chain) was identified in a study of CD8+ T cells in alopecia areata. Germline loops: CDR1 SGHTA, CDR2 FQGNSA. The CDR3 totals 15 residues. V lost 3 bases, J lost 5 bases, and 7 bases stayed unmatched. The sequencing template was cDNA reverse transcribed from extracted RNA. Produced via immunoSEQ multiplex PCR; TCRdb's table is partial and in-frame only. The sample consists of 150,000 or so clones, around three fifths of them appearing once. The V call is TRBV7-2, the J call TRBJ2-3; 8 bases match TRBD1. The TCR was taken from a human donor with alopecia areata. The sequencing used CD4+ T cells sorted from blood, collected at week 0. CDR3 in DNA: TGTGCCAGCAGCTTTGGCAGGGGGCTCCGAGATACGCAGTATTTT. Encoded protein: CASSFGRGLRDTQYF.